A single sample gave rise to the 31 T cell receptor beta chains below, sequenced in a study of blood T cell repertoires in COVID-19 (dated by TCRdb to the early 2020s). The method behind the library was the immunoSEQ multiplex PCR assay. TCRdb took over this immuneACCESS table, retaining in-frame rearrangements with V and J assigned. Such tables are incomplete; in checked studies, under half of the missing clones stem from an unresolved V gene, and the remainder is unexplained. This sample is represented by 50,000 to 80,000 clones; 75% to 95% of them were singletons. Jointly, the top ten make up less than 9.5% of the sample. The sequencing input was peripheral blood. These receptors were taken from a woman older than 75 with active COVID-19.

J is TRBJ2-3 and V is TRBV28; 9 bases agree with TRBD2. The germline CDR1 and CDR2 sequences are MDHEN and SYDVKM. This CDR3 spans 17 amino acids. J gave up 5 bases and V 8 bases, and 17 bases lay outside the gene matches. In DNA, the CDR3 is TGTGCCAGCGGCTCACTGGCGGGGGGGCCGGGAAAAGATACGCAGTATTTT. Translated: CASGSLAGGPGKDTQYF.

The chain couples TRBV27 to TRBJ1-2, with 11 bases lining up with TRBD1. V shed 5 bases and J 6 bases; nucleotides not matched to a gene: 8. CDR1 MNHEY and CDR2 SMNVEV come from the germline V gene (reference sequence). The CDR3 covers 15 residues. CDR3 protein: CASSRSWTGGDGYTF. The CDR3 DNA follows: TGTGCCAGCAGTCGAAGTTGGACAGGGGGCGATGGCTACACCTTC.

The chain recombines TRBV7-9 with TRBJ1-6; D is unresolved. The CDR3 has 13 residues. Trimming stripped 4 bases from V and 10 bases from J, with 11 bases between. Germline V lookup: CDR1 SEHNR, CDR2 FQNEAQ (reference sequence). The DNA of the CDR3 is TGTGCCAGCAGCTCCGTAACCGGGTCACCCCTCCACTTT. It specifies CASSSVTGSPLHF. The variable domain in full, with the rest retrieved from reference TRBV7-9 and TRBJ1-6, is DTGVSQNPRHKITKRGQNVTFRCDPISEHNRLYWYRQTLGQGPEFLTYFQNEAQLEKSRLLSDRFSAERPKGSFSTLEIQRTEQGDSAMYLCASSSVTGSPLHFGNGTRLTVT.

The CDR3 protein is CASSVQITGYGYTF. The CDR3 bases are TGTGCCAGCAGTGTTCAAATAACAGGCTATGGCTACACCTTC. The J gene is TRBJ1-2, the V gene TRBV28; weak D call: TRBD1 (5 bases). V was cut by 5 bases and J by 4 bases, with 14 bases left in between. The CDR3 is 14 residues long. In germline, CDR1 is MDHEN, CDR2 SYDVKM.

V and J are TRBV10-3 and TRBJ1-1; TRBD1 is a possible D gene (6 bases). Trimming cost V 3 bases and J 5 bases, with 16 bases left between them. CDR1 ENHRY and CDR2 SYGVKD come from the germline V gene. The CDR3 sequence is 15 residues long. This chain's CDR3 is CAISDQGIGATEAFF. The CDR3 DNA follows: TGTGCCATCAGTGATCAGGGGATAGGTGCAACTGAAGCTTTCTTT.

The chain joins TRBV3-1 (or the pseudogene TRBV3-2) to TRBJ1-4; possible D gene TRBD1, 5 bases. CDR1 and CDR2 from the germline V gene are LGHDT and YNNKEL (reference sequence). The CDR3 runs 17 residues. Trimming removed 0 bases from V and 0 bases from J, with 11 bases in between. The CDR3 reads CASSQEPGLATNEKLFF. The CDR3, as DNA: TGTGCCAGCAGCCAAGAACCGGGACTCGCAACTAATGAAAAACTGTTTTTT.

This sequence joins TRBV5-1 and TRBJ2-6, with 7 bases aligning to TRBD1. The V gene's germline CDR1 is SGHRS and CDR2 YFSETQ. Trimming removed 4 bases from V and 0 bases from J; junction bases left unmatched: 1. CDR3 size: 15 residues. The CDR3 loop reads CASSRDSSGANVLTF. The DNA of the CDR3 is TGCGCCAGCAGCAGGGACAGCTCTGGGGCCAACGTCCTGACTTTC.

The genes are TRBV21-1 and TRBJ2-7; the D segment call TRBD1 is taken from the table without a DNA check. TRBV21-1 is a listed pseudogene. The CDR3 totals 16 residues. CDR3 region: CASSIHDRWQSYEQYV. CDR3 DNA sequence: TGTGCCAGCAGCATACACGACAGGTGGCAATCCTACGAGCAGTACGTC.

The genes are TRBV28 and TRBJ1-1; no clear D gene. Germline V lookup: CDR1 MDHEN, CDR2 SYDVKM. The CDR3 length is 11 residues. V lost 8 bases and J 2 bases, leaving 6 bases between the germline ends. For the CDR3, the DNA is TGTGCCAGCCTTTCCAACACTGAAGCTTTCTTT. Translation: CASLSNTEAFF. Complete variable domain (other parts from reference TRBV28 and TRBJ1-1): DVKVTQSSRYLVKRTGEKVFLECVQDMDHENMFWYRQDPGLGLRLIYFSYDVKMKEKGDIPEGYSVSREKKERFSLILESASTNQTSMYLCASLSNTEAFFGQGTRLTVV.

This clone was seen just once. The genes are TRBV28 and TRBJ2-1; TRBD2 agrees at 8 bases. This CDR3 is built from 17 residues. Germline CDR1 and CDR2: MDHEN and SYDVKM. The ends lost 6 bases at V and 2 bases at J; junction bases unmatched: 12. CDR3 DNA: TGTGCCAGCAGGGGGAGGGGACTAGGCGGACCCTACAATGAGCAGTTCTTC. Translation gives CASRGRGLGGPYNEQFF.

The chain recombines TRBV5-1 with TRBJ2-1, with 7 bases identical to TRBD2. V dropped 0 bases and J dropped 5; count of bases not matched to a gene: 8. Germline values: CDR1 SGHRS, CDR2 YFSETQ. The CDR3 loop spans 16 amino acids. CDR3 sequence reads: CASSLGGGSVNNEQFF. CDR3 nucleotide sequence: TGCGCCAGCAGCTTGGGAGGCGGGAGTGTGAACAATGAGCAGTTCTTC.

Here the CDR3 reads CASSPALAGNTDTQYF. The CDR3 DNA reads TGTGCCAGCAGCCCAGCCCTGGCGGGGAACACAGATACGCAGTATTTT. The rearrangement uses TRBV3-1 (or the pseudogene TRBV3-2) and TRBJ2-3, with D perhaps TRBD2 (6 bases). The length of the CDR3 is 16 residues. The ends were cut back, 4 bases at V and 2 bases at J, with 16 bases in the middle. Germline values: CDR1 LGHDT, CDR2 YNNKEL (reference sequence).

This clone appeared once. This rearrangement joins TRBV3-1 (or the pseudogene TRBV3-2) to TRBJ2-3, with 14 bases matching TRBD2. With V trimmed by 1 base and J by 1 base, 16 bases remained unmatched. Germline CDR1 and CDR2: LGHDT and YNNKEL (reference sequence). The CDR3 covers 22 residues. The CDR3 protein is CASSQVVLWGLAGVGGTDTQYF. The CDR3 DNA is TGTGCCAGCAGCCAAGTTGTGCTTTGGGGACTAGCGGGAGTGGGAGGCACAGATACGCAGTATTTT.

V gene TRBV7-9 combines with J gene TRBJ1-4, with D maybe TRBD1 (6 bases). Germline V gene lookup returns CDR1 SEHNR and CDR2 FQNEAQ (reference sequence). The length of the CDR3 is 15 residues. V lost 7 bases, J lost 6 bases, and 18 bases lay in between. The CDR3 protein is CASTEDLGADEKLFF. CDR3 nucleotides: TGTGCCAGCACCGAGGATCTGGGGGCCGATGAAAAACTGTTTTTT.

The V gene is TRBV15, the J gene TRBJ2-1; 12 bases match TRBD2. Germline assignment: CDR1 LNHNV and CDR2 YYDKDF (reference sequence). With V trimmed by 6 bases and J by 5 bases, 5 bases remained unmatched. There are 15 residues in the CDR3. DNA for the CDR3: TGTGCCACCAGTCTAGCGGGAGGGCCGCACAATGAGCAGTTCTTC. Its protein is CATSLAGGPHNEQFF.

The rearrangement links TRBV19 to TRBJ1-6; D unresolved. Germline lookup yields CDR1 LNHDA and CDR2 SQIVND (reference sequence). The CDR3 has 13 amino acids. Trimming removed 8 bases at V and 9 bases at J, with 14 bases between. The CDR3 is CASLEERGSPLHF. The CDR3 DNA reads TGTGCCAGTTTGGAGGAAAGAGGTTCACCCCTCCACTTT.

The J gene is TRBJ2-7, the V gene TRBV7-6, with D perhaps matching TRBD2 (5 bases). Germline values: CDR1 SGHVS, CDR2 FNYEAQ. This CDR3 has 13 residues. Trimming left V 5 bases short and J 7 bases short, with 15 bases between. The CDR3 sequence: CASSAAQRGEQYF. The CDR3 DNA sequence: TGTGCCAGCAGCGCCGCCCAGCGCGGGGAGCAGTACTTC.

CDR3 amino acids: CASSIGWGLRTEAFF. The CDR3 DNA sequence: TGTGCCAGTAGTATTGGATGGGGCCTGAGGACTGAAGCTTTCTTT. The chain recombines TRBV19 with TRBJ1-1, with D maybe TRBD1 (5 bases). Trimming stripped 3 bases from V and 5 bases from J, with 16 bases between. Germline CDR1 reads LNHDA; CDR2 reads SQIVND (reference sequence). CDR3 length: 15 residues.

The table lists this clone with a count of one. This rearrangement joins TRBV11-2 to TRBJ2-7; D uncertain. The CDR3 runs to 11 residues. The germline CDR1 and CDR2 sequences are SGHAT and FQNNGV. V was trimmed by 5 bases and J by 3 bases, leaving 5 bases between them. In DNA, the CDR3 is TGTGCCAGCAGCCAATTCTACGAGCAGTACTTC. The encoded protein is CASSQFYEQYF.

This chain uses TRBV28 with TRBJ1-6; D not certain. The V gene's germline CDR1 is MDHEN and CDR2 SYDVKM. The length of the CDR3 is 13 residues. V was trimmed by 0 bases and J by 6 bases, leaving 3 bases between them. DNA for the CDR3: TGTGCCAGCAGTTTATGGGCTAATTCACCCCTCCACTTT. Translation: CASSLWANSPLHF.

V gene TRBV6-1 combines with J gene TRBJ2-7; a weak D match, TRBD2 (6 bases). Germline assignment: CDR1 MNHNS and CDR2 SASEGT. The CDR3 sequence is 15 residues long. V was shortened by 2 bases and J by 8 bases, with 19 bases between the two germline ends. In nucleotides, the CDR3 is TGTGCCAGCAGTGAATTCGGCCGTCAGGGAGGTAAGCAGTACTTC. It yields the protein CASSEFGRQGGKQYF.

For the CDR3, the DNA is TGTGCCAGCAGCCAAGGGTCGGGGTACAATGAGCAGTTCTTC. It translates to CASSQGSGYNEQFF. This chain uses TRBV4-2 with TRBJ2-1, with D tentatively TRBD2 (5 bases). The CDR3 covers 14 residues. V was clipped by 1 base and J by 4 bases, with 8 bases between them. Looked up from germline, CDR1 is LGHNA and CDR2 is YNFKEQ.

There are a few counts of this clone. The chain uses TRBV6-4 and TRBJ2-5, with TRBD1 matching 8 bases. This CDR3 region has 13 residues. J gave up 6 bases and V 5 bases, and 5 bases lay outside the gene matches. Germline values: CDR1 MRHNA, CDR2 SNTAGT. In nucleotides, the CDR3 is TGTGCCAGCAGTACGCAGGGGGCGAAGACCCAGTACTTC. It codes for CASSTQGAKTQYF.

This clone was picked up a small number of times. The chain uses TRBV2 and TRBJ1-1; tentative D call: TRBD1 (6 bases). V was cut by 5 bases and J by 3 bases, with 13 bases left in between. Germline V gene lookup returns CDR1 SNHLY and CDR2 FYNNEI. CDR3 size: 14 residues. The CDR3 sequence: CASSTGIGDTEAFF. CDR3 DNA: TGTGCCAGCAGTACAGGGATCGGGGACACTGAAGCTTTCTTT.

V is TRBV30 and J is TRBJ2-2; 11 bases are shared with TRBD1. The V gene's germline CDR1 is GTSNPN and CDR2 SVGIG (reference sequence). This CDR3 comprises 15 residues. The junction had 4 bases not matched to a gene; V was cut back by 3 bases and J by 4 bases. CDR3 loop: CAWRDRGLTTGELFF. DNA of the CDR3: TGTGCCTGGAGGGACAGGGGGCTGACCACCGGGGAGCTGTTTTTT.

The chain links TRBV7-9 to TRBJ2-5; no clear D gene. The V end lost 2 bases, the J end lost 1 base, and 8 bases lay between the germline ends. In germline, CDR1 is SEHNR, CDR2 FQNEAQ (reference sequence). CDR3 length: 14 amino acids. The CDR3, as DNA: TGTGCCAGCAGCTTAAACGGTATCCAAGAGACCCAGTACTTC. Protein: CASSLNGIQETQYF.

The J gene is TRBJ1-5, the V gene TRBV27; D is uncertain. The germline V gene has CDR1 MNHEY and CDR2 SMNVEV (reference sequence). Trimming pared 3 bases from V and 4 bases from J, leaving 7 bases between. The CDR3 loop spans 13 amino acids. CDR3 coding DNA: TGTGCCAGCAGTTTCGGGTTAAATCAGCCCCAGCATTTT. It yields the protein CASSFGLNQPQHF.

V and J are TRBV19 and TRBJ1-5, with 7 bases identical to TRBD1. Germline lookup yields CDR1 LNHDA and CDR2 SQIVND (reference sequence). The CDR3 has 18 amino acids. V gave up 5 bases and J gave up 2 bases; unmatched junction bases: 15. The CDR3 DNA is TGTGCCAGTAGTCCCGCTCGAGGGGGCCGTTGGGGCAATCAGCCCCAGCATTTT. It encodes CASSPARGGRWGNQPQHF.

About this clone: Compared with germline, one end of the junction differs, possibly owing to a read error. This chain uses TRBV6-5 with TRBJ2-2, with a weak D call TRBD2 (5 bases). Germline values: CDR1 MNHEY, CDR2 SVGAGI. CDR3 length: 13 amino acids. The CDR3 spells CASSYSPHRGAVF. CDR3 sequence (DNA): TGTGCCAGCAGTTACTCGCCTCACCGGGGAGCTGTTTTT.

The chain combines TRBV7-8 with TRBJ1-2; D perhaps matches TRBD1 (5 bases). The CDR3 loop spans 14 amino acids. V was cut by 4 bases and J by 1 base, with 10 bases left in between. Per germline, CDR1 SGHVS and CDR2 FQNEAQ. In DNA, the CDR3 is TGTGCCAGCAGCTCCCGACAGAGTAACTATGGCTACACCTTC. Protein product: CASSSRQSNYGYTF.

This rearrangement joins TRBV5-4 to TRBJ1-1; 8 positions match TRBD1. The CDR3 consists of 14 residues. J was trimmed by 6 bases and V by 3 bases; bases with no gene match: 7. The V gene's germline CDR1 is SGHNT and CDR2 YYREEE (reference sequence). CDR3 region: CASSSGTGLSEAFF. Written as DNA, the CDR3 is TGTGCCAGCAGCTCCGGGACAGGTCTTTCTGAAGCTTTCTTT.